The T cell receptor (beta chain) described here comes from a study of Graves' ophthalmopathy and Graves' hyperthyroidism. With regard to this clonotype: Its antigen is still unknown.

Overall study results and limits: Blood also held most thyroid clonotypes expanded above 0.001 frequency.

Scientists amplified the TCR beta CDR3 regions from RNA transcripts. The first-round RT-PCR employed HTBI primers together with the Qiagen OneStep RT-PCR kit. A multiplex PCR was then performed as the second round. MiXCR was run by TCRdb on the multiplex PCR reads, yielding one entry per CDR3 protein. The sample has about 600,000 distinct CDR3 sequences; 39% are singletons. The CDR3 is 12 amino acids. Germline CDR1 and CDR2: LNHNV and YYDKDF (reference sequence). With 2 bases removed from V and 11 bases from J, the gap between germline ends came to 9 bases. The specimen was peripheral blood or thyroid tissue (not recorded which). The receptor was derived from an adult man with Graves' hyperthyroidism. The gene calls are TRBV15 and TRBJ2-2, with a weak D call TRBD2 (6 bases). The CDR3: CATSRWRDELFF. The CDR3 bases are TGTGCCACCAGCAGATGGAGGGATGAGCTGTTTTTT. The full variable domain, completed using reference TRBV15 and TRBJ2-2, is DAMVIQNPRYQVTQFGKPVTLSCSQTLNHNVMYWYQQKSSQAPKLLFHYYDKDFNNEADTPDNFQSRRPNTSFCFLDIRSPGLGDTAMYLCATSRWRDELFFGEGSRLTVL.